Sequencing of this TCR beta chain was carried out in a study of glioma-infiltrating T cells. This clonotype was detected many times. The junction departs from germline at one end; a sequencing error may be responsible. The iRepertoire nested amplicon-rescue multiplex PCR amplified TCR alpha and beta CDR3s from RNA. TCRdb fed the multiplex PCR reads into MiXCR, producing one record per CDR3 protein. The sample lists more than 95,000 distinct CDR3 sequences, about 23% occurring once. The CDR3 sequence is 13 residues long. The rearrangement joins TRBV12-3 or TRBV12-4 to TRBJ1-1; D is undetermined. This sequence was found in a human donor with low-grade glioma or glioblastoma, undergoing nonglioma brain surgery, or in good health (not recorded which). Sequencing was carried out using glioma tissue, nonneoplastic brain tissue, or PBMCs (not recorded which). The CDR3 DNA reads TGTGCCAGCAGTTTTCAAGGCCGGACGGCGAGACTCTTT. Protein: CASSFQGRTARLF.